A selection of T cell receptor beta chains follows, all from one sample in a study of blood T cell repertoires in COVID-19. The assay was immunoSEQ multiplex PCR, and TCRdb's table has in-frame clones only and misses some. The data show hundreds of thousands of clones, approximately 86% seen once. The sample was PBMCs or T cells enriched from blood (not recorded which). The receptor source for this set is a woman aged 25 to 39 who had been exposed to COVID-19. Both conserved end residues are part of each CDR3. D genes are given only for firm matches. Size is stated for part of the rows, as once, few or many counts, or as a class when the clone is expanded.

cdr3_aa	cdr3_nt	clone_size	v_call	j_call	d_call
CASSPLISNQPQHF	TGTGCCAGCAGCCCCCTTATTAGCAATCAGCCCCAGCATTTT	.	TRBV7-7	TRBJ1-5	.
CASRLQGNYGYTF	TGTGCCAGCAGGCTACAGGGGAACTATGGCTACACCTTC	.	TRBV6-5	TRBJ1-2	TRBD1
CASRPELTGMADYGYTF	TGCGCCAGCAGGCCCGAGTTAACAGGGATGGCGGACTATGGCTACACCTTC	.	TRBV5-1	TRBJ1-2	.
CASSWEGPYNSPLHF	TGCGCCAGCAGCTGGGAGGGTCCTTATAATTCACCCCTCCACTTT	.	TRBV5-1	TRBJ1-6	.
CAAVGTGDYGYTF	TGTGCCGCGGTCGGAACAGGAGATTATGGCTACACCTTC	.	TRBV19	TRBJ1-2	.
CATSDRRGDEQFF	TGTGCCACCAGTGATCGAAGGGGTGATGAGCAGTTCTTC	.	TRBV24-1	TRBJ2-1	.
CAISEGGAGELFF	TGTGCCATCAGTGAAGGAGGGGCCGGGGAGCTGTTTTTT	.	TRBV10-3	TRBJ2-2	.
CASSPGGDTKQYF	TGTGCCAGCAGCCCCGGAGGGGATACGAAGCAGTACTTC	.	TRBV7-9	TRBJ2-7	.
CAISELGINQPQHF	TGTGCCATCAGTGAATTGGGCATCAATCAGCCCCAGCATTTT	.	TRBV10-3	TRBJ1-5	.
CASSEVGQGSGYTF	TGTGCCAGCAGTGAGGTCGGACAGGGGTCCGGCTACACCTTC	.	TRBV2	TRBJ1-2	TRBD1
CATSDGELGRAFF	TGTGCCACCAGTGACGGGGAGTTGGGTCGAGCTTTCTTT	.	TRBV24-1	TRBJ1-1	.
CASSRYGGEQFF	TGTGCCAGCAGCCGATACGGCGGGGAGCAGTTCTTC	.	TRBV3-1/TRBV3-2	TRBJ2-1	.
CASSDQTGQPQHF	TGTGCCAGCAGTGACCAGACAGGTCAGCCCCAGCATTTT	once	TRBV12-3/TRBV12-4	TRBJ1-5	.
CASTPWAGGNQPQHF	TGTGCCAGTACCCCCTGGGCAGGGGGCAATCAGCCCCAGCATTTT	.	TRBV19	TRBJ1-5	.
CASSRNRISGNTIYF	TGCGCCAGCAGCCGTAACAGGATCTCTGGAAACACCATATATTTT	.	TRBV4-1	TRBJ1-3	.
CATSPHGQRNQPQHF	TGTGCCACCAGTCCACATGGGCAACGCAATCAGCCCCAGCATTTT	few	TRBV15	TRBJ1-5	.
CASGSAGGSYEQYF	TGTGCCAGCGGGTCGGCGGGGGGCTCCTACGAGCAGTACTTC	.	TRBV11-2	TRBJ2-7	TRBD2
CASSLNRGLGYTF	TGTGCCAGCAGTTTAAACAGGGGGCTTGGCTACACCTTC	.	TRBV28	TRBJ1-2	TRBD1
CASSVEPPGTGELFF	TGTGCCAGCAGCGTAGAACCACCGGGCACCGGGGAGCTGTTTTTT	.	TRBV9	TRBJ2-2	.
CASSLHRDGTEAFF	TGTGCCAGCAGCCTACACAGGGATGGGACTGAAGCTTTCTTT	.	TRBV3-1/TRBV3-2	TRBJ1-1	.
CASSSDRQVGHGYTF	TGTGCCAGTAGTTCCGACCGACAGGTCGGACATGGCTACACCTTC	.	TRBV19	TRBJ1-2	.
CASSLLPSNQPQHF	TGTGCCAGCAGCCTCCTCCCTAGCAATCAGCCCCAGCATTTT	.	TRBV5-5	TRBJ1-5	.
CASSSGFQAHNEQFF	TGTGCCAGCAGCTCGGGTTTTCAAGCCCACAATGAGCAGTTCTTC	once	TRBV13	TRBJ2-1	.
CASSAGTNSPLHF	TGTGCCAGCAGCGCCGGGACAAATTCACCCCTCCACTTT	.	TRBV5-4	TRBJ1-6	.
CASSLAQPTDTQYF	TGCGCCAGCAGCTTGGCACAGCCCACAGATACGCAGTATTTT	.	TRBV5-1	TRBJ2-3	.
CASSQVAGAQQDTQYF	TGTGCCAGCTCCCAAGTAGCGGGGGCCCAGCAGGATACGCAGTATTTT	.	TRBV18	TRBJ2-3	TRBD2
CATSISTGIEYEQYF	TGTGCCACCAGCATTTCGACAGGGATCGAATACGAGCAGTACTTC	.	TRBV15	TRBJ2-7	TRBD1
CASRDRAGELFF	TGTGCCAGCAGGGACAGGGCCGGGGAGCTGTTTTTT	.	TRBV12-3/TRBV12-4	TRBJ2-2	TRBD1
CASSHGVNTEAFF	TGTGCCAGCAGCCACGGGGTAAACACTGAAGCTTTCTTT	.	TRBV3-1/TRBV3-2	TRBJ1-1	.
CASSPGQGADYGYTF	TGTGCCAGCAGCCCCGGACAGGGGGCTGACTATGGCTACACCTTC	.	TRBV27	TRBJ1-2	TRBD1
CASREYMNTEAFF	TGTGCCAGCAGGGAGTACATGAACACTGAAGCTTTCTTT	.	TRBV6-5	TRBJ1-1	.
CSVEDAAGSYNEQFF	TGCAGCGTTGAAGACGCTGCGGGCTCCTACAATGAGCAGTTCTTC	.	TRBV29-1	TRBJ2-1	.
CATSRGDRATNEKLFF	TGTGCCACCAGCAGGGGGGACAGGGCTACTAATGAAAAACTGTTTTTT	once	TRBV15	TRBJ1-4	TRBD1
CAWSGGKPYEQYF	TGTGCCTGGAGTGGGGGCAAGCCCTACGAGCAGTACTTC	.	TRBV30	TRBJ2-7	.
CASSEAPRGSYEQYF	TGTGCCAGCAGTGAGGCACCCAGGGGGTCCTACGAGCAGTACTTC	.	TRBV2	TRBJ2-7	TRBD1
CASSLVEQKAFF	TGTGCCAGCAGCTTAGTAGAACAGAAAGCTTTCTTT	.	TRBV11-3	TRBJ1-1	.
CASSPEVPSGNTIYF	TGTGCCAGCTCACCGGAGGTACCCTCTGGAAACACCATATATTTT	.	TRBV18	TRBJ1-3	.
CASSLQSTDTQYF	TGTGCCAGCAGCTTGCAGAGCACAGATACGCAGTATTTT	.	TRBV13	TRBJ2-3	.
CASSVESSSPLHF	TGTGCCAGCAGCGTAGAAAGCTCATCACCCCTCCACTTT	.	TRBV9	TRBJ1-6	.
CASSYSSGGFYEQYF	TGTGCCAGCAGTTACTCTAGCGGGGGTTTCTACGAGCAGTACTTC	.	TRBV6-5	TRBJ2-7	TRBD2
CSVRARPGNTIYF	TGCAGCGTTCGCGCCAGGCCTGGAAACACCATATATTTT	.	TRBV29-1	TRBJ1-3	.
CASSPGQGGTEAFF	TGCGCCAGCAGCCCTGGACAGGGGGGCACTGAAGCTTTCTTT	.	TRBV5-1	TRBJ1-1	TRBD1
CASSLGYRYNEQFF	TGTGCCAGCAGCTTAGGGTACAGGTACAATGAGCAGTTCTTC	once	TRBV7-2	TRBJ2-1	.
CASSLRGGHYEQYF	TGTGCCAGCAGTCTCCGGGGGGGCCACTACGAGCAGTACTTC	.	TRBV27	TRBJ2-7	TRBD2
CASSLRTEGSPLHF	TGTGCCAGCAGCCTACGGACAGAGGGTTCACCCCTCCACTTT	.	TRBV3-1/TRBV3-2	TRBJ1-6	.
CASSITGAYGYTF	TGTGCCAGCAGTATTACAGGGGCCTATGGCTACACCTTC	.	TRBV2	TRBJ1-2	TRBD1
CASSRVGQLPQETQYF	TGTGCCAGCAGTCGAGTGGGACAGCTGCCCCAAGAGACCCAGTACTTC	.	TRBV27	TRBJ2-5	TRBD1
CATSLFRDRQVKQGAFGNTIYF	TGTGCCACCAGTTTATTTAGAGACCGACAGGTAAAACAGGGGGCGTTTGGAAACACCATATATTTT	.	TRBV24-1	TRBJ1-3	TRBD1
CASSSTGGRGYGYTF	TGTGCCAGCAGCTCAACAGGGGGCAGAGGTTATGGCTACACCTTC	.	TRBV7-3	TRBJ1-2	TRBD1
CASSQVRVGEVDYEQYF	TGTGCCAGCAGCCAAGTGCGGGTCGGGGAAGTCGACTACGAGCAGTACTTC	.	TRBV3-1/TRBV3-2	TRBJ2-7	.
CASSIGRGPYEQYF	TGTGCCAGTAGTATAGGGCGGGGTCCCTACGAGCAGTACTTC	.	TRBV19	TRBJ2-7	.